This T cell receptor (beta chain) was observed in a study of blood T cell repertoires in COVID-19. The overall study: Acute and convalescent COVID-19 samples came from the United States, Italy and Spain. T cells, B-cell-depleted T cells, or PBMCs provided the cDNA or gDNA that served as material.

The CDR3 consists of 12 residues. The germline V and J ends were trimmed by 2 bases and 8 bases, with 8 bases remaining between them. CDR1 and CDR2 from the germline V gene are SGHTA and FQGTGA. Per the original data handling: Amplification of reference gene primers was used by the study to estimate nucleated cell counts. The repertoire was sequenced with immunoSEQ multiplex PCR; TCRdb's copy has only in-frame clones and lacks some. Clone size and the V and J calls come from that table; the DNA yielded D and trimming. The table lists around 60,000 clones, about 74% of them singletons. J is TRBJ2-3 and V is TRBV7-3; perhaps TRBD2 as D (5 bases). The sequencing input was peripheral blood. This TCR derives from a woman older than 75 with acute or convalescent COVID-19. The CDR3, as DNA: TGTGCCAGCAGCTTACGGGCGGGTACGCAGTATTTT. Translating gives CASSLRAGTQYF. Based on the CDR3 plus reference TRBV7-3 and TRBJ2-3, the full variable domain is GAGVSQTPSNKVTEKGKYVELRCDPISGHTALYWYRQSLGQGPEFLIYFQGTGAADDSGLPNDRFFAVRPEGSVSTLKIQRTERGDSAVYLCASSLRAGTQYFGPGTRLTVL.